This T cell receptor (beta chain) was documented in a study of OX40 agonist ivuxolimab in advanced cancers. Across the whole study: It was ivuxolimab, an agonistic anti-OX40 (CD134) antibody, that patients were treated with. Study results and caveats: In general, CD8+ T cells held more expanded clones than CD4+ did, on average. At 0.1 to 3.0 mg/kg, clonal expansion of CD4+ and CD8+ blood T cells had occurred by week 6.

Clones were read by immunoSEQ multiplex PCR, and TCRdb kept only the in-frame ones, dropping some. Seen here are about 94,000 clones, roughly 89% observed once, and the top ten hold 0.7% to 1%. Looked up from germline, CDR1 is MNHEY and CDR2 is SMNVEV (reference sequence). The V and J ends lost 6 bases and 1 base, in that order; junction bases with no gene match: 4. The CDR3 spans 15 residues. With regard to this clone: The antigen remains undetermined.

The source is an adult with an advanced solid tumor such as melanoma, head and neck, liver or kidney cancer. The chain is built from TRBV27 and TRBJ2-1; 9 positions agree with TRBD1. This specimen was CD4+ or CD8+ T cells sorted from blood, taken in a trial of the OX40 agonist ivuxolimab. CDR3 protein: CASRRDRDSYNEQFF. CDR3 DNA sequence: TGTGCCAGCAGACGGGACAGGGATTCCTACAATGAGCAGTTCTTC.